This is a list of T cell receptor beta chains from one sample in a study of response to subunit inactivated influenza vaccine. TCRdb re-analysed the RT-PCR reads in MiXCR, keeping a single row per CDR3 protein. The sample records roughly 760,000 distinct CDR3 sequences, 21% being singletons. The sequencing used PBMCs from blood, collected more than 4 days after vaccination. Every receptor here comes from a man over 45 who received an inactivated influenza vaccine. The CDR3 runs from the conserved cysteine through the conserved F or W. Each record gives: D gene, J gene, V gene, clone size, CDR3 protein, CDR3 DNA. D genes are given only for firm matches. For some rows the clone size is stated as once, few or many, or as a class when expanded; others skip it.

TRBD2 | TRBJ2-1 | TRBV5-1 | . | CASSPPGSGGEQFF | TGCGCCAGCAGCCCCCCGGGGAGCGGGGGAGAGCAGTTCTTC
TRBD1 | TRBJ2-7 | TRBV6-5 | once | CASSYSGDRAIYEQYF | TGTGCCAGCAGTTACAGTGGGGACAGGGCCATCTACGAGCAGTACTTC
TRBD1 | TRBJ2-3 | TRBV7-2 | many | CASSLPGQVDTQYF | TGTGCCAGCAGCCTCCCGGGACAGGTAGATACGCAGTATTTT
TRBD2 | TRBJ2-3 | TRBV20-1 | few | CSAPSSRREGTDTQYF | TGCAGTGCTCCTTCCTCTAGGCGGGAGGGCACAGATACGCAGTATTTT
TRBD2 | TRBJ2-5 | TRBV7-2 | few | CASSSLAGPAETQYF | TGTGCCAGCAGCTCCTTAGCGGGACCAGCAGAGACCCAGTACTTC
. | TRBJ2-2 | TRBV6-5 | few | CASSSVGMVLFF | TGTGCCAGCAGTTCCGTGGGAATGGTGCTGTTTTTT
TRBD1 | TRBJ1-2 | TRBV29-1 | . | CSASDRAYGYTF | TGCAGCGCCTCAGACAGGGCCTATGGCTACACCTTC
TRBD2 | TRBJ2-7 | TRBV12-3/TRBV12-4 | many | CASSSGLAGSYEQYF | TGTGCCAGCAGTTCAGGACTAGCGGGGTCCTACGAGCAGTACTTC
. | TRBJ2-2 | TRBV7-9 | . | CASRPDRITGELFF | TGTGCCAGCAGGCCGGACAGAATCACCGGGGAGCTGTTTTTT
. | TRBJ2-4 | TRBV20-1 | . | CSASSNLAKNIQYF | TGCAGTGCTAGTTCAAATCTAGCCAAAAACATTCAGTACTTC
. | TRBJ2-1 | TRBV3-1 | . | CASSYSAGTALNNEQFF | TGTGCCAGCAGCTATTCCGCCGGGACCGCATTAAACAATGAGCAGTTCTTC
. | TRBJ1-5 | TRBV15 | few | CATSSILLPGDQPQHF | TGTGCCACCAGTAGTATTCTGCTACCTGGGGATCAGCCCCAGCATTTT
. | TRBJ2-2 | TRBV5-1 | . | CASSLVVGENTGELFF | TGCGCCAGCAGCTTGGTTGTCGGGGAGAACACCGGGGAGCTGTTTTTT
. | TRBJ2-5 | TRBV21-1 | . | CASSSLIRDLRETQYF | TGTGCCAGCAGCAGCCTTATCCGGGACCTTAGGGAGACCCAGTACTTC
TRBD1 | TRBJ2-7 | TRBV5-1 | . | CASSRRTVGQGAGEQYF | TGCGCCAGCAGCAGACGAACTGTTGGACAGGGGGCGGGCGAGCAGTACTTC
. | TRBJ2-7 | TRBV7-9 | few | CASSLAGMGGEQYF | TGTGCCAGCAGCTTAGCTGGGATGGGAGGCGAGCAGTACTTC
. | TRBJ1-1 | TRBV5-1 | few | CASNLGGTTNTEVFF | TGCGCCAGCAATTTAGGGGGAACAACGAACACTGAAGTTTTCTTT
. | TRBJ1-6 | TRBV7-6 | few | CASSLIGGGNSPLHF | TGTGCCAGCAGCTTAATAGGTGGGGGGAATTCACCCCTCCACTTT
. | TRBJ2-2 | TRBV20-1 | few | CSARTVANTGELFF | TGCAGTGCTAGGACAGTCGCGAACACCGGGGAGCTGTTTTTT
TRBD1 | TRBJ1-2 | TRBV7-9 | . | CASSPQGTGGYTF | TGTGCCAGCAGCCCACAGGGGACGGGGGGCTACACCTTC
. | TRBJ1-2 | TRBV27 | . | CASSSGGLTGYTF | TGTGCCAGCAGTTCTGGGGGGCTAACTGGCTACACCTTC
TRBD1 | TRBJ2-3 | TRBV5-1 | few | CASSWGTGGADTQYF | TGCGCCAGCAGCTGGGGGACAGGGGGCGCAGATACGCAGTATTTT
. | TRBJ1-1 | TRBV29-1 | few | CSVDHGPTEAFF | TGCAGCGTTGACCACGGGCCCACTGAAGCTTTCTTT
TRBD1 | TRBJ2-5 | TRBV29-1 | many | CSVERGPQETQYF | TGCAGCGTTGAAAGGGGGCCCCAAGAGACCCAGTACTTC
. | TRBJ2-3 | TRBV7-9 | few | CASSLDWGSTDTQYF | TGTGCCAGCAGCTTAGATTGGGGAAGCACAGATACGCAGTATTTT
. | TRBJ2-5 | TRBV4-2 | few | CASSPQPAPGRETQYF | TGTGCCAGCAGCCCCCAACCAGCTCCGGGGCGGGAGACCCAGTACTTC
. | TRBJ2-3 | TRBV5-1 | many | CASSLDRVTDTQYF | TGCGCCAGCAGCTTGGACAGGGTCACAGATACGCAGTATTTT
. | TRBJ2-7 | TRBV6-2/TRBV6-3 | . | CASSYMFYEQYF | TGTGCCAGCAGTTACATGTTCTACGAGCAGTACTTC
TRBD2 | TRBJ2-3 | TRBV27 | few | CASSPLVAGSTDTQYF | TGTGCCAGCAGTCCCCTTGTAGCGGGGAGCACAGATACGCAGTATTTT
. | TRBJ2-5 | TRBV11-2 | few | CASSLDLRQQQYQETQYF | TGTGCCAGCAGCTTAGACCTTAGACAGCAGCAATATCAAGAGACCCAGTACTTC
TRBD2 | TRBJ2-1 | TRBV29-1 | few | CSVRGGLSYNEQFF | TGCAGCGTCCGGGGGGGCCTGTCCTACAATGAGCAGTTCTTC
TRBD2 | TRBJ2-5 | TRBV7-2 | . | CASSFNGGAQETQYF | TGTGCCAGCAGCTTCAACGGGGGGGCCCAAGAGACCCAGTACTTC
. | TRBJ1-2 | TRBV6-5 | . | CASSYSRTEYGYTF | TGTGCCAGCAGTTACTCGCGGACAGAATATGGCTACACCTTC
TRBD2 | TRBJ2-2 | TRBV10-3 | . | CAISESIAGNTGELFF | TGTGCCATCAGTGAGTCGATAGCGGGAAACACCGGGGAGCTGTTTTTT
. | TRBJ2-7 | TRBV5-1 | many | CASSLSPTGNYEQYF | TGCGCCAGCAGCTTGAGTCCCACAGGGAACTACGAGCAGTACTTC
TRBD2 | TRBJ2-3 | TRBV2 | few | CASAGGTTDTQYF | TGTGCCAGCGCCGGGGGGACCACAGATACGCAGTATTTT
. | TRBJ1-1 | TRBV5-4 | . | CASRPGDGGTEAFF | TGTGCCAGCAGACCCGGAGACGGAGGGACTGAAGCTTTCTTT
TRBD2 | TRBJ2-5 | TRBV29-1 | . | CSVEDRLSGTQETQYF | TGCAGCGTTGAAGATCGTCTAAGCGGGACCCAAGAGACCCAGTACTTC
TRBD2 | TRBJ2-5 | TRBV11-2 | few | CASSSERGEETQYF | TGTGCCAGCAGCTCTGAGCGGGGTGAAGAGACCCAGTACTTC
TRBD2 | TRBJ2-7 | TRBV4-1 | . | CASSKDIFEGLAGGPQNEQYF | TGCGCCAGCAGCAAAGATATATTCGAGGGACTAGCGGGAGGGCCACAGAACGAGCAGTACTTC
TRBD2 | TRBJ2-1 | TRBV5-1 | few | CASSRGLAGADEQFF | TGCGCCAGCAGCCGCGGACTAGCGGGAGCGGATGAGCAGTTCTTC
. | TRBJ2-1 | TRBV24-1 | few | CATSDLRSSMDEQFF | TGTGCCACCAGTGATTTGCGTTCTAGTATGGATGAGCAGTTCTTC
TRBD2 | TRBJ2-3 | TRBV4-2 | many | CASSQGPAGGRGLDTQYF | TGTGCCAGCAGCCAAGGTCCAGCGGGAGGCCGCGGCTTGGATACGCAGTATTTT
. | TRBJ1-5 | TRBV20-1 | . | CSAGRNSNQPQHF | TGCAGTGCTGGGAGGAATAGCAATCAGCCCCAGCATTTT
. | TRBJ2-3 | TRBV25-1 | few | CASKDKRVTDTQYF | TGTGCCAGCAAGGATAAACGGGTCACAGATACGCAGTATTTT
TRBD2 | TRBJ2-1 | TRBV27 | many | CASSLLAGSSYNEQFF | TGCGCCAGCAGCCTTCTAGCGGGCAGCTCCTACAATGAGCAGTTCTTC
TRBD2 | TRBJ2-5 | TRBV20-1 | . | CSTTPSGARETQYF | TGCAGTACCACGCCTAGCGGGGCGAGGGAGACCCAGTACTTC
. | TRBJ2-3 | TRBV5-1 | few | CASSKGTSADTQYF | TGCGCCAGCAGCAAAGGAACGAGCGCAGATACGCAGTATTTT
. | TRBJ1-4 | TRBV13 | . | CASRGPYGEKLFF | TGTGCCAGCAGGGGCCCGTATGGTGAAAAACTGTTTTTT
TRBD2 | TRBJ2-7 | TRBV7-3 | few | CASSLQTSGREGTTYEQYF | TGTGCCAGCAGCTTACAGACTAGCGGGAGGGAAGGGACCACCTACGAGCAGTACTTC
. | TRBJ2-1 | TRBV7-9 | few | CASAAGYNEQFF | TGTGCCAGCGCGGCTGGTTACAATGAGCAGTTCTTC
TRBD1 | TRBJ1-4 | TRBV3-1 | few | CASSLRDRPSEKLFF | TGTGCCAGCAGCCTCCGGGACAGGCCATCTGAAAAACTGTTTTTT
TRBD1 | TRBJ2-1 | TRBV11-2 | . | CASSLVLTGENEQFF | TGTGCCAGCAGCTTAGTTCTGACAGGGGAGAATGAGCAGTTCTTC
. | TRBJ2-1 | TRBV6-2/TRBV6-3 | many | CASSYSPNEQFF | TGTGCCAGCAGTTACTCCCCCAATGAGCAGTTCTTC
TRBD2 | TRBJ2-5 | TRBV4-2 | . | CASSQDSGRRETQYF | TGTGCCAGCAGCCAAGATAGCGGGAGGAGGGAGACCCAGTACTTC
TRBD1 | TRBJ2-1 | TRBV7-9 | . | CASSLVLTGDNEQFF | TGTGCCAGCAGCTTAGTCCTGACAGGGGACAATGAGCAGTTCTTC
. | TRBJ1-3 | TRBV7-9 | few | CASTPLAGNTIYF | TGTGCCAGCACCCCGCTCGCCGGAAACACCATATATTTT
. | TRBJ2-2 | TRBV12-3/TRBV12-4 | many | CASSAGELFF | TGTGCCAGCAGTGCCGGGGAGCTGTTTTTT
TRBD1 | TRBJ2-1 | TRBV7-2 | . | CASSVGTGRNEQFF | TGTGCCAGCAGCGTCGGGACAGGGAGGAATGAGCAGTTCTTC
. | TRBJ2-2 | TRBV20-1 | . | CSARAGRWVTGELFF | TGCAGTGCTAGAGCAGGGCGGTGGGTCACCGGGGAGCTGTTTTTT